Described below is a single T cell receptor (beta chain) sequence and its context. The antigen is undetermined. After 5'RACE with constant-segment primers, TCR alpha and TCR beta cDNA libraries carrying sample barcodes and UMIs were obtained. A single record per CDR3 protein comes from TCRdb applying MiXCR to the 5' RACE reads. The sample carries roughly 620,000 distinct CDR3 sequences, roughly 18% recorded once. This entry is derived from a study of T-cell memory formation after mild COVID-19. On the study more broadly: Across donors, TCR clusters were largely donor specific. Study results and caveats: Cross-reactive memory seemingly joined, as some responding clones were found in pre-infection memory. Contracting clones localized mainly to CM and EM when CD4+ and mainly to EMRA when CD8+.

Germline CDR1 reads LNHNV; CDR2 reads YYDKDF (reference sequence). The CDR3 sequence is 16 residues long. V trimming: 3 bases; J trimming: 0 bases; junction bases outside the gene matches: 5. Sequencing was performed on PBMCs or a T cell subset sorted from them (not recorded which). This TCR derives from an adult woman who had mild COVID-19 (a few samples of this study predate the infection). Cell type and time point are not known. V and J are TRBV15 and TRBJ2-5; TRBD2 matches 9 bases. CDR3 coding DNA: TGTGCCACCAGCAGGCGGGGGGGAAAGTACCAAGAGACCCAGTACTTC. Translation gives CATSRRGGKYQETQYF.